This TCR beta chain was retrieved from a study of PD-1 blockade in classical Hodgkin lymphoma. Germline CDR1 and CDR2: GTSNPN and SVGIG (reference sequence). V lost 0 bases to trimming and J lost 4 bases, with 9 bases between them. The CDR3 runs 13 residues. Time point denoted: cycle 4 day 1 (C4D1), after 6 weeks of nivolumab. With no exception, relapse followed autologous stem cell transplantation in all patients, and brentuximab vedotin exposure varied. Overall study results and limits: Patients starting nivolumab under 1 year after ASCT were excluded. Diversity similar to that of newly diagnosed patients was seen at baseline in complete responders.

Here immunoSEQ multiplex PCR was the method, and the copy in TCRdb shows in-frame clones only, minus some. The data hold about 32,000 clones, with 81% observed a single time. Points on this clone: What it binds is unknown.

Sample: peripheral blood mononuclear cells (PBMCs), taken before the fourth cycle of nivolumab. The sequence was collected from a human donor with classical Hodgkin lymphoma. The chain couples TRBV30 to TRBJ1-2; D remains unclear. This chain's CDR3 is CAWSVGASYGYTF. The DNA of the CDR3 is TGTGCCTGGAGTGTTGGTGCCTCCTATGGCTACACCTTC.